This entry features one TCR beta chain sequence. The junction departs from the called germline gene at one end, perhaps through a read error. CDR1 and CDR2 from the germline V gene are ENHRY and SYGVKD. This CDR3 contains 16 residues. This sample was included in a study of Graves' ophthalmopathy and Graves' hyperthyroidism. Researchers took RNA transcripts and amplified TCR beta CDR3 regions from them. The library came from an HTBI-primed first-round RT-PCR and a second-round multiplex PCR. MiXCR was run by TCRdb on the multiplex PCR reads, yielding one entry per CDR3 protein. The data show about 740,000 distinct CDR3 sequences, with approximately 40% seen just once and 40% to 45% held by the top ten.

The material sequenced was peripheral blood. The clonotype comes from an adult man with Graves' ophthalmopathy. The chain couples TRBV10-3 to TRBJ1-1; D is perhaps TRBD1 (5 bases). The CDR3 DNA reads TGTGCCAGCAGTTACCCCGGGACGGTACTGAACACTGAAGCTTTCTTT. Protein sequence: CASSYPGTVLNTEAFF.